The 8 T cell receptor beta chains reported below all come from one sample, sequenced in a study of blood T cells in healthy people across ages (dated by TCRdb to 2015 to 2017). Receptors were amplified or captured by 5' RACE. Instrument used: Illumina HiSeq 2500. A second PCR of roughly 7 to 12 cycles was run with a J-beta primer mix and a sample-barcoded 5' primer. The public reads were reprocessed in TCRdb via fastp at Q25 and MiXCR, keeping in-frame beta chains. Under each unique CDR3 protein, matching rows form one entry showing the most common genes and DNA. The sample has 700,000 or so distinct CDR3 sequences on record, over 20% of them singletons. The ten top clones hold roughly a fifth of the sample. The sequenced material came from blood. The source of these receptors is an older man in good health.

V is TRBV5-4 and J is TRBJ2-5; the D is unclear. The CDR3 sequence is 14 residues long. Trimming removed 3 bases at V and 5 bases at J, with 14 bases between. Germline V gene lookup returns CDR1 SGHNT and CDR2 YYREEE (reference sequence). CDR3 amino acids: CASSSQTGVETQYF. The CDR3 DNA follows: TGTGCCAGCAGCTCCCAGACTGGGGTGGAGACCCAGTACTTC.

This clonotype was seen a handful of times. One end of the junction does not line up with germline, which may come from a read error. The V gene is TRBV29-1, the J gene TRBJ2-5; D might be TRBD2 (7 bases). The CDR3 covers 12 residues. Germline CDR1 and CDR2: SQVTM and ANQGSEA. The CDR3 region is CSVDQGGETQYF. The CDR3 DNA follows: TGCAGCGTTGATCAAGGGGGGGAGACCCAGTATTTC.

The chain joins TRBV29-1 to TRBJ1-1, with 8 bases aligning to TRBD1. CDR1 and CDR2 (germline): SQVTM, ANQGSEA. The CDR3 is 13 amino acids. The V segment lost 6 bases and the J segment 3 bases; nucleotides outside the gene matches: 6. The CDR3 is CSVRTGRDTEAFF. The CDR3 DNA reads as TGCAGCGTCCGGACAGGGAGAGACACTGAAGCTTTCTTT.

The chain recombines TRBV29-1 with TRBJ2-7; D possibly matches TRBD1 or TRBD2 (5 bases each). Judging by the DNA end, TRBJ2-1 fits better; the J call may be wrong. The CDR3 consists of 14 residues. From germline, CDR1 is SQVTM and CDR2 ANQGSEA. CDR3 bases: TGCAGTGTGGGGGACCCAGCCGCGGTCAATGAGCAGTTCTTC. This translates into CSVGDPAAVNEQFF.

The chain is built from TRBV6-1 and TRBJ2-5, with 11 bases aligning to TRBD2. The end of the DNA aligns better with TRBJ2-1, so the J call may be wrong. The germline CDR1 and CDR2 sequences are MNHNS and SASEGT. The CDR3 length is 16 residues. CDR3 in DNA: TGTGCCAGCAGGCCGAGACTAGCGGGGCCCTACAATGAGCAGTTCTTC. Translating gives CASRPRLAGPYNEQFF.

V and J are TRBV18 and TRBJ2-3; D gene ambiguous. This CDR3 is 12 amino acids long. V lost 3 bases, J lost 5 bases, and 6 bases lay in between. Germline V lookup: CDR1 KGHSH, CDR2 LQKENI. The chain's CDR3 is CASSPSEDTQYF. The CDR3 DNA is TGTGCCAGCTCACCCAGTGAAGATACGCAGTATTTT.

This clonotype was picked up a small number of times. The chain combines TRBV20-1 with TRBJ2-2; D remains ambiguous. CDR1 and CDR2 (germline): DFQATT, SNEGSKA (reference sequence). V was shortened by 0 bases and J by 2 bases, with 7 bases between the two germline ends. The CDR3 sequence is 14 residues long. The CDR3 DNA reads TGCAGTGCTAGAGACAGCCCCAACACCGGGGAGCTGTTTTTT. It yields the protein CSARDSPNTGELFF.

This clonotype has only a few counts. This rearrangement joins TRBV6-6 to TRBJ1-1; no firm D call. The CDR3 has 15 amino acids. Germline-derived CDR1 and CDR2 are MNHNY and SVGAGI (reference sequence). V was pared by 6 bases and J by 1 base, with 15 bases between. CDR3 DNA: TGTGCCAGCAGCTCCCTCGGACTGACGAACACTGAAGCTTTCTTT. Its protein is CASSSLGLTNTEAFF.